The rows below give T cell receptor beta chains drawn from one sample of a study of cytomegalovirus exposure and HLA in healthy donors. The assay was immunoSEQ multiplex PCR, and TCRdb's table has in-frame clones only and misses some. The sample lists roughly 140,000 clones, about 89% occurring once. Material: PBMCs. These receptors were taken from a woman younger than 35 in good health and CMV-seropositive. Each CDR3 is given with its conserved first and last residue. Each record gives: clone size, V gene, J gene, D gene, CDR3 DNA, CDR3 protein. The D gene is left open where the match is weak. Only part of the rows carry a size: once, few, many, or a class if the clone is expanded.

size: NA
V: TRBV9
J: TRBJ2-4
D: TRBD1
DNA: TGTGCCAGCAGCGTAGAAGGACAGGGGGCCAAAAACATTCAGTACTTC
CDR3: CASSVEGQGAKNIQYF

size: NA
V: TRBV7-9
J: TRBJ2-3
D: TRBD2
DNA: TGTGCCAGCAGCTTGACTAGCGGGATCCCCACAGATACGCAGTATTTT
CDR3: CASSLTSGIPTDTQYF

size: NA
V: TRBV7-9
J: TRBJ2-7
D: TRBD1
DNA: TGTGCCAGCAGCCCCCCCCCGGGACAGCCATGGGAGCAGTACTTC
CDR3: CASSPPPGQPWEQYF

size: NA
V: TRBV5-1
J: TRBJ2-7
D: TRBD1
DNA: TGCGCCAGCAGCTGGGACAGCTTCTACGAGCAGTACTTC
CDR3: CASSWDSFYEQYF

size: NA
V: TRBV27
J: TRBJ2-7
D: TRBD2
DNA: TGTGCCAGCAGTTTAAGGGCGACTAGCGGGGGTGCCGGGTACGAGCAGTACTTC
CDR3: CASSLRATSGGAGYEQYF

size: NA
V: TRBV30
J: TRBJ2-3
D: NA
DNA: TGTGCCTCCGGTTTCCGCGTACCAGATACGCAGTATTTT
CDR3: CASGFRVPDTQYF

size: once
V: TRBV6-5
J: TRBJ1-5
D: TRBD1
DNA: TGTGCCAGCAGTTACTCAGGGGGCCATCAGCCCCAGCATTTT
CDR3: CASSYSGGHQPQHF

size: NA
V: TRBV29-1
J: TRBJ2-5
D: NA
DNA: TGCAGCGTGGCTCTGGAGACCCAGTACTTC
CDR3: CSVALETQYF

size: NA
V: TRBV4-1
J: TRBJ2-1
D: TRBD2
DNA: TGCGCCAGCAGCCAAGGAGTGGCTAGCGGATACAATGAGCAGTTCTTC
CDR3: CASSQGVASGYNEQFF

size: NA
V: TRBV4-3
J: TRBJ2-7
D: TRBD1
DNA: TGCGCCAGCAGCCAAGGGTCAGGGACAGGGGAGCAGTACTTC
CDR3: CASSQGSGTGEQYF

size: NA
V: TRBV5-3
J: TRBJ2-1
D: TRBD2
DNA: TGTGCCAGAAGCCCCGGACTAGCGGGACGTTCCTACAATGAGCAGTTCTTC
CDR3: CARSPGLAGRSYNEQFF

size: NA
V: TRBV6-1
J: TRBJ1-5
D: TRBD1
DNA: TGTGCCAGCAGTGGGTCGACAGGGTTCAATCAGCCCCAGCATTTT
CDR3: CASSGSTGFNQPQHF

size: NA
V: TRBV6-5
J: TRBJ1-4
D: TRBD1
DNA: TGTGCCAGCAGTTCAGGGGGAGAAAAACTGTTTTTT
CDR3: CASSSGGEKLFF

size: NA
V: TRBV30
J: TRBJ2-5
D: TRBD1
DNA: TGTGCCTGGGGGACAGGACGGGAAGAGACCCAGTACTTC
CDR3: CAWGTGREETQYF

size: NA
V: TRBV6-1
J: TRBJ1-2
D: NA
DNA: TGTGCCAGCAGTGAAGGTGTCAGGGCCATAGGCTACACCTTC
CDR3: CASSEGVRAIGYTF

size: NA
V: TRBV9
J: TRBJ2-7
D: NA
DNA: TGTGCCAGCAGCGTAGATGGGGCTGATTCGAGCGAGCAGTACTTC
CDR3: CASSVDGADSSEQYF

size: NA
V: TRBV11-3
J: TRBJ2-7
D: NA
DNA: TGTGCCAGCAGCTCGGGACTGACCACCTACGAGCAGTACTTC
CDR3: CASSSGLTTYEQYF

size: NA
V: TRBV15
J: TRBJ2-1
D: NA
DNA: TGTGCCACCAGCAGACCAAAGAGACTTCAGTTCTTC
CDR3: CATSRPKRLQFF

size: NA
V: TRBV9
J: TRBJ2-7
D: TRBD2
DNA: TGTGCCAGCAGCGCCTCGGGGGCGGGAGGGCCGGAGCAGTACTTC
CDR3: CASSASGAGGPEQYF

size: NA
V: TRBV29-1
J: TRBJ2-2
D: NA
DNA: TGCAGCGTGCAGGGTACCGGGGAGCTGTTTTTT
CDR3: CSVQGTGELFF

size: NA
V: TRBV5-4
J: TRBJ1-2
D: NA
DNA: TGTGCCAGCAGCTTGGGGGGAGGGGATGGCTACACCTTC
CDR3: CASSLGGGDGYTF

size: once
V: TRBV11-3
J: TRBJ1-1
D: TRBD1
DNA: TGTGCCAGCAGCTCTACAGGGGGCAAAGGAGCTTTCTTT
CDR3: CASSSTGGKGAFF

size: NA
V: TRBV19
J: TRBJ2-7
D: NA
DNA: TGTGCCAGTAGTACTTTAGCCGCTAGCTCCTACGAGCAGTACTTC
CDR3: CASSTLAASSYEQYF

size: NA
V: TRBV6-1
J: TRBJ1-5
D: TRBD1
DNA: TGTGCCAGCAGTGCGGGACAGGGCTATCAGCCCCAGCATTTT
CDR3: CASSAGQGYQPQHF

size: once
V: TRBV27
J: TRBJ2-3
D: TRBD2
DNA: TGTGCCAGCAGCCCCCGACTAGCGGGAGGGTTTCATACGCAGTATTTT
CDR3: CASSPRLAGGFHTQYF

size: NA
V: TRBV19
J: TRBJ2-7
D: NA
DNA: TGTGCCACCGCCAGGGTGCCCTCCTACGAGCAGTACTTC
CDR3: CATARVPSYEQYF

size: NA
V: TRBV30
J: TRBJ2-1
D: TRBD1
DNA: TGTGCCTGGAGCTCGACAGGGGCGGCCAATGAGCAGTTCTTC
CDR3: CAWSSTGAANEQFF

size: NA
V: TRBV5-1
J: TRBJ1-3
D: TRBD1
DNA: TGCGCCAGCACTCCGGCGACAGGGTTCTCTGGAAACACCATATATTTT
CDR3: CASTPATGFSGNTIYF

size: NA
V: TRBV11-2
J: TRBJ2-2
D: TRBD2
DNA: TGTGCCAGCAGACTAGCGGGAGGGAACACCGGGGAGCTGTTTTTT
CDR3: CASRLAGGNTGELFF

size: few
V: TRBV11-1
J: TRBJ1-2
D: NA
DNA: TGTGCCAGCAGGGACATTGCAGACTATGGCTACACCTTC
CDR3: CASRDIADYGYTF

size: NA
V: TRBV11-3
J: TRBJ1-2
D: TRBD1
DNA: TGTGCCAGCAGCTTAGGACAGGGGGCTTTGAACTATGGCTACACCTTC
CDR3: CASSLGQGALNYGYTF

size: NA
V: TRBV7-9
J: TRBJ1-2
D: TRBD1
DNA: TGTGCCAGCAGTACAGGGGCCGGCTATGGCTACACCTTC
CDR3: CASSTGAGYGYTF

size: NA
V: TRBV7-2
J: TRBJ2-1
D: TRBD1
DNA: TGTGCCAGCAGAGCTGGGACAGGGGTCGGCGATGAGCAGTTCTTC
CDR3: CASRAGTGVGDEQFF

size: NA
V: TRBV6-1
J: TRBJ2-5
D: TRBD2
DNA: TGTGCCAGCCCGGGGGGACTTCAAGAGACCCAGTACTTC
CDR3: CASPGGLQETQYF

size: NA
V: TRBV4-3
J: TRBJ1-3
D: NA
DNA: TGCGCCAGCAGCCATGCTGAAAGGGGGGGAAGGACCATATATTTT
CDR3: CASSHAERGGRTIYF

size: NA
V: TRBV6-6
J: TRBJ2-3
D: TRBD2
DNA: TGTGCCAGCAGTTACTCGACTAGCGGGAGGGATACGCAGTATTTT
CDR3: CASSYSTSGRDTQYF

size: NA
V: TRBV30
J: TRBJ1-3
D: NA
DNA: TGTGCCTGGAGTATGGTGCGGGTTTCTGGAAACACCATATATTTT
CDR3: CAWSMVRVSGNTIYF

size: NA
V: TRBV5-6
J: TRBJ1-1
D: NA
DNA: TGTGCCAGCAGCTTGCTCGACAGGCCTTACACTGAAGCTTTCTTT
CDR3: CASSLLDRPYTEAFF

size: NA
V: TRBV2
J: TRBJ1-1
D: NA
DNA: TGTGCCAGCAGTTCGACAGGGAACACTGAAGCTTTCTTT
CDR3: CASSSTGNTEAFF

size: NA
V: TRBV11-3
J: TRBJ2-3
D: NA
DNA: TGTGCCAGCAGCTCTCGTTCGGGGTCAGATACGCAGTATTTT
CDR3: CASSSRSGSDTQYF

size: NA
V: TRBV29-1
J: TRBJ2-2
D: TRBD1
DNA: TGCAGCGTTGAAGCAGGGGGAATTGGCACCGGGGAGCTGTTTTTT
CDR3: CSVEAGGIGTGELFF

size: NA
V: TRBV18
J: TRBJ2-5
D: NA
DNA: TGTGCCAGCTCACTTCTAAGGGAGGAGACCCAGTACTTC
CDR3: CASSLLREETQYF

size: NA
V: TRBV19
J: TRBJ2-7
D: NA
DNA: TGTGCCAGTAGTTGGGACATCTACTACGAGCAGTACTTC
CDR3: CASSWDIYYEQYF

size: NA
V: TRBV5-6
J: TRBJ2-7
D: NA
DNA: TGTGCCAGCAGCGAGAGGCGGGGTGTCTATGATTACGAGCAGTACTTC
CDR3: CASSERRGVYDYEQYF

size: NA
V: TRBV9
J: TRBJ2-1
D: TRBD2
DNA: TGTGCCAGCAGCCCTATTGGAAGCGGGAGAGAGCAGTTCTTC
CDR3: CASSPIGSGREQFF

size: NA
V: TRBV5-6
J: TRBJ2-7
D: TRBD1
DNA: TGTGCCAGCAGCTTTGGGACAGGGTCCTACTACGAGCAGTACTTC
CDR3: CASSFGTGSYYEQYF

size: few
V: TRBV6-1
J: TRBJ2-2
D: NA
DNA: TGTGCCAGCGACAGAGAAATAAACACCGGGGAGCTGTTTTTT
CDR3: CASDREINTGELFF

size: NA
V: TRBV6-5
J: TRBJ1-4
D: NA
DNA: TGTGCCAGCCGTCGTGGGGCCCCAAATGAAAAACTGTTTTTT
CDR3: CASRRGAPNEKLFF

size: NA
V: TRBV5-4
J: TRBJ2-1
D: NA
DNA: TGTGCCAGCAGCTTGGAGCTAGCACGCTACAATGAGCAGTTCTTC
CDR3: CASSLELARYNEQFF

size: NA
V: TRBV28
J: TRBJ2-2
D: TRBD2
DNA: TGTGCCAGCAGTTCCGCCGCCGGGACTAGCGGGAGGGTCGGGGAGCTGTTTTTT
CDR3: CASSSAAGTSGRVGELFF

size: once
V: TRBV9
J: TRBJ2-2
D: TRBD2
DNA: TGTGCCAGCAGCTTTGGGGGGACTAGCGGGAGTGACACCGGGGAGCTGTTTTTT
CDR3: CASSFGGTSGSDTGELFF